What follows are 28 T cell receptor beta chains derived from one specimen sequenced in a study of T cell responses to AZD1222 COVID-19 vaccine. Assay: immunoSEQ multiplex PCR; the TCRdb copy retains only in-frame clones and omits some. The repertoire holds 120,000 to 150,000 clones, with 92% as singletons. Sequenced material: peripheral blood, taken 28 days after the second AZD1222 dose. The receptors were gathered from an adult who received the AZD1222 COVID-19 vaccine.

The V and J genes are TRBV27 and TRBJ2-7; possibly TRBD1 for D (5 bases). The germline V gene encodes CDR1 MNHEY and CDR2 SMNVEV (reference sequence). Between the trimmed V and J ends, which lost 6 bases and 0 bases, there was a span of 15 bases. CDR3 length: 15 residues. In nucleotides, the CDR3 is TGTGCCAGCAGCCGGGCGGACATTACCTCCTACGAGCAGTACTTC. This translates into CASSRADITSYEQYF.

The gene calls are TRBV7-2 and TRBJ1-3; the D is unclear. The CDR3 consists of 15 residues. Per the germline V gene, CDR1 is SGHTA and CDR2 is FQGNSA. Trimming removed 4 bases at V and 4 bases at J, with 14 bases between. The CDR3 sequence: CASSSVGVGGNTIYF. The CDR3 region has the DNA TGTGCCAGCAGCTCCGTCGGGGTCGGCGGAAACACCATATATTTT.

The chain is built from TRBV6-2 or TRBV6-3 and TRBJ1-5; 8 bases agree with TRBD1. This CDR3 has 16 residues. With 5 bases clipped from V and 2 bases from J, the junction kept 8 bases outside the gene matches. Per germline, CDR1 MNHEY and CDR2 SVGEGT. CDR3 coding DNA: TGTGCCAGCAGTCCAGACAGGGGCGAAGGCAATCAGCCCCAGCATTTT. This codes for CASSPDRGEGNQPQHF.

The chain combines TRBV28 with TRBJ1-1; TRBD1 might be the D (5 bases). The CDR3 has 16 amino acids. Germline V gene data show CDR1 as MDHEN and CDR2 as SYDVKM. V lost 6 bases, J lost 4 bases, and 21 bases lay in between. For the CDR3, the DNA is TGTGCCAGCAGCGCTACGGGGGTTTCTTTGAGCACTGAAGCTTTCTTT. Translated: CASSATGVSLSTEAFF.

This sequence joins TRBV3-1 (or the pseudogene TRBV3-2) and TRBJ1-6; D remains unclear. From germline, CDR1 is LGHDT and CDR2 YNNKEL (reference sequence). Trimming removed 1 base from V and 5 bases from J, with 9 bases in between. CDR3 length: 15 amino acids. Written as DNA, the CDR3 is TGTGCCAGCAGCCAAGGAGACATTCATAATTCACCCCTCCACTTT. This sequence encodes CASSQGDIHNSPLHF.

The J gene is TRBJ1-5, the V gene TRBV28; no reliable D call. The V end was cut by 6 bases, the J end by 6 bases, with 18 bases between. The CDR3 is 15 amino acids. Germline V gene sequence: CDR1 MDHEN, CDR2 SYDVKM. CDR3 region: CASSPTGGFGQPQHF. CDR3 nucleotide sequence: TGTGCCAGCAGCCCCACGGGAGGGTTTGGTCAGCCCCAGCATTTT.

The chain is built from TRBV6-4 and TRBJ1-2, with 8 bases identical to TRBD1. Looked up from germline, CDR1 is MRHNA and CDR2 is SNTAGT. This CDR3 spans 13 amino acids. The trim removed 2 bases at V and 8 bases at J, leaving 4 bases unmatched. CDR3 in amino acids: CASSDARGLGYTF. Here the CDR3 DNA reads TGTGCCAGCAGTGACGCCAGGGGGCTAGGCTACACCTTC.

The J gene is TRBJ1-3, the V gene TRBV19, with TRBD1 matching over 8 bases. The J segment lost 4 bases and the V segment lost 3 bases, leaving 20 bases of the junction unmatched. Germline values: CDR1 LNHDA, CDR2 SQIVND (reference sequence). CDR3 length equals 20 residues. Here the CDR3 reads CASSIPLGRGLSTPGNTIYF. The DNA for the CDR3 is TGTGCCAGTAGTATTCCCCTCGGCAGGGGGCTTTCCACGCCGGGAAACACCATATATTTT.

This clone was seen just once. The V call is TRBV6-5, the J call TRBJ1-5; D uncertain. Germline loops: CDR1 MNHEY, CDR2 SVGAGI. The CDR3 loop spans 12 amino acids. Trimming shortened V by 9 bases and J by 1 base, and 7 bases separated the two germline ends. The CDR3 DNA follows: TGTGCCAGTACAGTCAGCAATCAGCCCCAGCATTTT. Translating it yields CASTVSNQPQHF.

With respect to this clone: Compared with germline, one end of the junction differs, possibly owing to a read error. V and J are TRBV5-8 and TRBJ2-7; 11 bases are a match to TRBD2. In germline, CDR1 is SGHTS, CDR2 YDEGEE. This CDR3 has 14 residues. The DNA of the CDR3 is TGTGCCAGCAGCTTAATCCAGGGGACTAGCGGAAATTTCTTC. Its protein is CASSLIQGTSGNFF. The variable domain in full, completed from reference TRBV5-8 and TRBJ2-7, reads EAGVTQSPTHLIKTRGQQATLRCSPISGHTSVYWYQQALGLGLQFLLWYDEGEERNRGNFPPRFSGRQFPNYSSELNVNALELEDSALYLCASSLIQGTSGNFFGPGTRLTVT.

In nucleotides, the CDR3 is TGTGCCACCAGCAGAGTGGGTATACATCAGCCCCAGCATTTT. This codes for CATSRVGIHQPQHF. The chain joins TRBV15 to TRBJ1-5; no clear D. Trimming removed 1 base from V and 5 bases from J, with 9 bases in between. The V gene's germline CDR1 is LNHNV and CDR2 YYDKDF (reference sequence). The CDR3 loop spans 14 amino acids.

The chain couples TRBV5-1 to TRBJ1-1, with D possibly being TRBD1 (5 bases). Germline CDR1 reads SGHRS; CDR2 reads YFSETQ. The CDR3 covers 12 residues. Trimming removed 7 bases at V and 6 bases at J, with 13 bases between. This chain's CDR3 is CASHDSVSEAFF. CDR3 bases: TGCGCCAGCCATGACAGCGTTTCTGAAGCTTTCTTT.

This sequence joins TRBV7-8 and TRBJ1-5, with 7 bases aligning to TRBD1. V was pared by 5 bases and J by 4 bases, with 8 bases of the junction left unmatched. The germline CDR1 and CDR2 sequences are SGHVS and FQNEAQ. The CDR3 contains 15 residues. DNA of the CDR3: TGTGCCAGCAGCGACAGGGCCCACGGGAATCAGCCCCAGCATTTT. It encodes CASSDRAHGNQPQHF.

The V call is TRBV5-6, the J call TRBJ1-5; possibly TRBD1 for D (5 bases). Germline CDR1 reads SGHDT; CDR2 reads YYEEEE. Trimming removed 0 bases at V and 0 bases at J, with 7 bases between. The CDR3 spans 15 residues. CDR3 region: CASSLGGYSNQPQHF. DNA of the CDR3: TGTGCCAGCAGCTTGGGGGGGTATAGCAATCAGCCCCAGCATTTT.

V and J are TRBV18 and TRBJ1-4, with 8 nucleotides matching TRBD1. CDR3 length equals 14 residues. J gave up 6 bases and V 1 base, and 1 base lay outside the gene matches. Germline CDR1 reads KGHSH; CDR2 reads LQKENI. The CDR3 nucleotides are TGTGCCAGCTCACCACGGACAGGGTATGAAAAACTGTTTTTT. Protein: CASSPRTGYEKLFF.

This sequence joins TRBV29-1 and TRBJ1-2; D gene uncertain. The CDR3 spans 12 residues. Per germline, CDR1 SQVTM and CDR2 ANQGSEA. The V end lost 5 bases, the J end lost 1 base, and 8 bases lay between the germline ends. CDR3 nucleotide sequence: TGCAGCGTTCAGACGGATAACTATGGCTACACCTTC. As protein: CSVQTDNYGYTF.

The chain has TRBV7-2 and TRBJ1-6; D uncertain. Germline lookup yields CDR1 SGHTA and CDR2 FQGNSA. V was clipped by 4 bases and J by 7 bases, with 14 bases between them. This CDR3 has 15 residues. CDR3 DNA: TGTGCCAGCAGCTCCCAGGACCTGCCGAATTCACCCCTCCACTTT. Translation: CASSSQDLPNSPLHF.

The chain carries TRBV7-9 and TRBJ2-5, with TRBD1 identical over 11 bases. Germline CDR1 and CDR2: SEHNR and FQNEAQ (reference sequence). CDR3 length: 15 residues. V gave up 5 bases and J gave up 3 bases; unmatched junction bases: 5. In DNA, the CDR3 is TGTGCCAGCAGCCCCTGGACAGGGGGCGAAGAGACCCAGTACTTC. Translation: CASSPWTGGEETQYF.

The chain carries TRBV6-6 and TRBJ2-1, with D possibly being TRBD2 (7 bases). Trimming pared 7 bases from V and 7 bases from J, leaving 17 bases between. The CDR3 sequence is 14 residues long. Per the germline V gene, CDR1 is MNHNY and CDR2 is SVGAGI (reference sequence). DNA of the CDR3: TGTGCCAGCACCACTGGGGGGGCTAGTAATGAGCAGTTCTTC. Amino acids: CASTTGGASNEQFF.

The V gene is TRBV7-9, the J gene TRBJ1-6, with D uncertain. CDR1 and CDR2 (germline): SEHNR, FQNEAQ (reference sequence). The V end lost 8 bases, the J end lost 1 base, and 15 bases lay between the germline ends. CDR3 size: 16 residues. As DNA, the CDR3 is TGTGCCAGCTTAAAGATAGGCGGATCCTATAATTCACCCCTCCACTTT. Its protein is CASLKIGGSYNSPLHF.

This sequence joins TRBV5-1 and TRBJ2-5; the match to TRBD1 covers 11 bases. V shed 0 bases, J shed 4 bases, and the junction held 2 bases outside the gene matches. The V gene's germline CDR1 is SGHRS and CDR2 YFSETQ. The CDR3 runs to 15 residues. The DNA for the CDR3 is TGCGCCAGCAGCTTGGTTGGACAGGGGGCAGAGACCCAGTACTTC. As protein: CASSLVGQGAETQYF.

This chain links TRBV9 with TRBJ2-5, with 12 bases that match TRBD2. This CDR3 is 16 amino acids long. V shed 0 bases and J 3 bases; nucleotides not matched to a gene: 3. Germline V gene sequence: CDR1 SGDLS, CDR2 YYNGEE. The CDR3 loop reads CASSVGPSGGEETQYF. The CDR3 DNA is TGTGCCAGCAGCGTAGGCCCTAGCGGGGGGGAAGAGACCCAGTACTTC. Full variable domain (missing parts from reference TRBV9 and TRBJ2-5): DSGVTQTPKHLITATGQRVTLRCSPRSGDLSVYWYQQSLDQGLQFLIQYYNGEERAKGNILERFSAQQFPDLHSELNLSSLELGDSALYFCASSVGPSGGEETQYFGPGTRLLVL.

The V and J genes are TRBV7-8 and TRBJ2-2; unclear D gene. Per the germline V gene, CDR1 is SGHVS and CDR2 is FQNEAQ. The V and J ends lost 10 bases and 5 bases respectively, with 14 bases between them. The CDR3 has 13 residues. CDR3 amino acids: CATYYVGTGELFF. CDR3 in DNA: TGTGCCACCTATTACGTGGGGACCGGGGAGCTGTTTTTT.

CDR3 DNA sequence: TGTGCCAGTACCGGGACAGCTAATTCACCCCTCCACTTT. Translation: CASTGTANSPLHF. The chain uses TRBV19 and TRBJ1-6, with TRBD1 matching over 7 bases. This CDR3 spans 13 amino acids. The junction had 3 bases not matched to a gene; V was cut back by 7 bases and J by 6 bases. CDR1 is LNHDA and CDR2 is SQIVND in the germline V gene (reference sequence).

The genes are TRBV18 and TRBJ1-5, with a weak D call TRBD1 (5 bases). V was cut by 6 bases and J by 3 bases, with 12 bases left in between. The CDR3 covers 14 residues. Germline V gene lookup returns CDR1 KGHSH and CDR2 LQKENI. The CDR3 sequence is CASSQVRDNQPQHF. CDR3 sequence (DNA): TGTGCCAGCTCCCAGGTCAGGGACAATCAGCCCCAGCATTTT.

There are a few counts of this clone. The CDR3 here is CASSPSPGQGPMNTEAFF. CDR3 DNA: TGTGCCAGCAGTCCCTCCCCCGGACAGGGACCGATGAACACTGAAGCTTTCTTT. The chain combines TRBV28 with TRBJ1-1, with 8 bases fitting TRBD1. V lost 5 bases and J lost 0; bases outside the gene matches: 14. Per the germline V gene, CDR1 is MDHEN and CDR2 is SYDVKM. The CDR3 length is 18 residues. The whole variable domain, remainder taken from reference TRBV28 and TRBJ1-1, is DVKVTQSSRYLVKRTGEKVFLECVQDMDHENMFWYRQDPGLGLRLIYFSYDVKMKEKGDIPEGYSVSREKKERFSLILESASTNQTSMYLCASSPSPGQGPMNTEAFFGQGTRLTVV.

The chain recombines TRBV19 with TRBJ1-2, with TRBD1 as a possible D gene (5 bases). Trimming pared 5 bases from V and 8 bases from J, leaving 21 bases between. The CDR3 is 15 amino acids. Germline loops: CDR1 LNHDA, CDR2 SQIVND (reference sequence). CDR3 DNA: TGTGCCAGTAGTCCGGGGACCCTTCCCTTCGACGGCTACACCTTC. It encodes CASSPGTLPFDGYTF.

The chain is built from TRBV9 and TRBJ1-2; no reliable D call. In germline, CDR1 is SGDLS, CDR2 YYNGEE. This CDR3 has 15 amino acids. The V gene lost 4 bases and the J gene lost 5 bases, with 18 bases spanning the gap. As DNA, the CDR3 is TGTGCCAGCAGCCTCGGAAATCGCGCCGGGTATGGCTACACCTTC. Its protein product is CASSLGNRAGYGYTF.